One sample yielded the 9 T cell receptor beta chains listed below, sequenced in a study of blood T cells in healthy people across ages. Combining a sample-barcoded 5' primer with a J-beta primer mix, a second PCR ran for roughly 6 to 12 cycles. TCRdb reprocessed the 5' RACE reads via MiXCR and lists one record per CDR3 protein. Of roughly 800,000 distinct CDR3 sequences in the sample, 20% to 25% are singletons; the top ten hold under 4.5%. In addition, the sample was reused for a study of T cells of mothers and their children.

Input material: blood. Receptors were obtained from a boy aged 10-17 years in good health.

This rearrangement joins TRBV7-2 to TRBJ1-3; D not certain. Deletions cut 0 bases from V and 0 bases from J, with 12 bases between. This CDR3 contains 17 residues. Germline V gives CDR1 SGHTA, CDR2 FQGNSA. This chain's CDR3 is CASSLAIKTTSGNTIYF. DNA of the CDR3: TGTGCCAGCAGCTTAGCGATTAAGACAACCTCTGGAAACACCATATATTTT.

The chain has TRBV11-2 and TRBJ2-5; TRBD2 might be the D (6 bases). The germline gives CDR1 SGHAT, CDR2 FQNNGV. The CDR3 extends over 16 amino acids. V lost 3 bases, J lost 0 bases, and 14 bases lay in between. The CDR3 region has the DNA TGTGCCAGCAGCTTGGGAGGCCCGGCAAACCAAGAGACCCAGTACTTC. Its protein is CASSLGGPANQETQYF.

J is TRBJ2-1 and V is TRBV7-9; 13 bases align to TRBD2. Per the germline V gene, CDR1 is SEHNR and CDR2 is FQNEAQ (reference sequence). With V trimmed by 5 bases and J by 4 bases, 8 bases remained unmatched. This CDR3 has 17 amino acids. CDR3 nucleotide sequence: TGTGCCAGCAGCCCGACTTTGACTAGCGGGGGGTACAATGAGCAGTTCTTC. It yields the protein CASSPTLTSGGYNEQFF.

This chain connects TRBV28 to TRBJ2-3; weak D call: TRBD2 (5 bases). V lost 7 bases and J 1 base, leaving 24 bases between the germline ends. CDR1 and CDR2 from the germline V gene are MDHEN and SYDVKM. The length of the CDR3 is 18 residues. The CDR3 nucleotides read TGTGCCAGCACCCCGAGCCGCAGAGGGCTCAAGGGCACAGATACGCAGTATTTT. Its protein product is CASTPSRRGLKGTDTQYF.

This clonotype was found many times. This sequence joins TRBV20-1 and TRBJ2-7, with D maybe TRBD2 (5 bases). V was pared by 5 bases and J by 2 bases, with 13 bases between. Germline V gene data show CDR1 as DFQATT and CDR2 as SNEGSKA (reference sequence). The CDR3 covers 13 residues. CDR3 sequence: CSAETREPYEQYF. As DNA, the CDR3 is TGCAGTGCTGAAACAAGGGAGCCCTACGAGCAGTACTTC.

The J gene is TRBJ2-3, the V gene TRBV29-1; a possible D gene is TRBD2 (6 bases). CDR1 is SQVTM and CDR2 is ANQGSEA in the germline V gene. The CDR3 extends over 13 amino acids. The V end was cut by 4 bases, the J end by 2 bases, with 10 bases between. CDR3 nucleotides: TGCAGCGTTGCTGGGGGGACCACAGATACGCAGTATTTT. This translates into CSVAGGTTDTQYF.

The V call is TRBV6-5, the J call TRBJ1-2; possible D gene TRBD1, 6 bases. The CDR3 is 14 residues long. CDR1 and CDR2 from the germline V gene are MNHEY and SVGAGI. Trimming pared 2 bases from V and 5 bases from J, leaving 12 bases between. The DNA of the CDR3 is TGTGCCAGCAGTTACGGTCGGGGGGCTTATGGCTACACCTTC. The encoded protein is CASSYGRGAYGYTF.

V gene TRBV20-1 combines with J gene TRBJ2-3, with D perhaps being TRBD1 or TRBD2 (5 bases each). Germline CDR1 and CDR2: DFQATT and SNEGSKA (reference sequence). CDR3 length: 14 residues. V was cut by 6 bases and J by 3 bases, with 16 bases left in between. Here the CDR3 reads CSARALERTDTQYF. CDR3 nucleotide sequence: TGCAGTGCCAGGGCACTAGAGAGGACAGATACGCAGTATTTT.

J is TRBJ2-5 and V is TRBV29-1; D might be TRBD1 (7 bases). CDR1 SQVTM and CDR2 ANQGSEA come from the germline V gene. V lost 3 bases, J lost 1 base, and 15 bases lay in between. The length of the CDR3 is 15 residues. The CDR3 sequence is CSVDGAGGLQETQYF. Here the CDR3 DNA reads TGCAGCGTTGACGGGGCAGGGGGGCTCCAAGAGACCCAGTACTTC.